This entry describes one T cell receptor (beta chain). The antigen remains undetermined. With 60 Vbeta and 13 Jbeta primers, the PCR was carried out. TCRdb keeps only in-frame clones here, not all; method: immunoSEQ multiplex PCR. In the table there are 150,000 to 200,000 clones, 75% to 85% of which are singletons. The data belong to a study of cytomegalovirus exposure and HLA in healthy donors. Study-level information: Within an early data release were 85 million or so unique TCRs drawn from HLA-typed donors. Study-wide points: Most subjects had HLA-A and HLA-B alleles reportedly predicted accurately by TCR beta sequences.

The V gene lost 6 bases and the J gene lost 1 base, with 9 bases spanning the gap. The CDR3 consists of 13 residues. Germline loops: CDR1 LNHDA, CDR2 SQIVND (reference sequence). The chain couples TRBV19 to TRBJ1-1; possibly TRBD1 for D (5 bases). Sequencing was performed on PBMCs. The sequence was obtained from a woman between 45 and 65 years old in good health and CMV-seronegative. CDR3 protein: CASRVTGNTEAFF. In DNA form, the CDR3 reads TGTGCCAGTAGGGTAACAGGGAACACTGAAGCTTTCTTT.